Listed here is a single T cell receptor (beta chain). The PCR was carried out with 60 Vbeta primers and 13 Jbeta primers. Profiled with immunoSEQ multiplex PCR; TCRdb holds only in-frame clones, not every one. This table holds around 130,000 clones, roughly 84% found once. This sample was taken from a study of cytomegalovirus exposure and HLA in healthy donors. Germline CDR1 LNHDA, CDR2 SQIVND (reference sequence). The CDR3 contains 14 residues. Unmatched junction bases numbered 7, after V lost 8 bases and J lost 4 bases. Sequencing was performed on PBMCs. The rearrangement links TRBV19 to TRBJ2-5; TRBD2 aligns across 10 bases. This receptor was taken from a boy aged 10-17 years in good health and CMV-seronegative. Written as DNA, the CDR3 is TGTGCCAGTCGTCCTAGCGGGAGTGGAGAGACCCAGTACTTC. Its protein is CASRPSGSGETQYF.